A single sample is the source of the 10 T cell receptor beta chains below, sequenced in a study of cytomegalovirus exposure and HLA in healthy donors. Vbeta (60) and Jbeta (13) primers were used in the PCR. The method was immunoSEQ multiplex PCR; TCRdb's version includes in-frame clones alone and lacks a portion of them. This table holds approximately 190,000 clones, around 83% found once. What was sequenced was PBMCs. These receptors originate from a woman aged 45-65 years in good health and CMV-seropositive.

This chain uses TRBV7-2 with TRBJ1-4; possible D gene TRBD1, 6 bases. Germline V lookup: CDR1 SGHTA, CDR2 FQGNSA. This CDR3 has 14 residues. V dropped 5 bases and J dropped 5 bases, with 12 bases sitting between them. The CDR3 nucleotides are TGTGCCAGCAGCCGAGACAGGCGGAATGAAAAACTGTTTTTT. Residues: CASSRDRRNEKLFF. Complete variable domain (other parts from reference TRBV7-2 and TRBJ1-4): GAGVSQSPSNKVTEKGKDVELRCDPISGHTALYWYRQSLGQGLEFLIYFQGNSAPDKSGLPSDRFSAERTGGSVSTLTIQRTQQEDSAVYLCASSRDRRNEKLFFGSGTQLSVL.

The J gene is TRBJ2-1, the V gene TRBV7-9; no clear D. The CDR3 is 15 amino acids. The V end lost 5 bases, the J end lost 2 bases, and 13 bases lay between the germline ends. The germline gives CDR1 SEHNR, CDR2 FQNEAQ (reference sequence). The CDR3 DNA sequence: TGTGCCAGCAGCCCGCCGGTTAGTCCCTACAATGAGCAGTTCTTC. Amino acids: CASSPPVSPYNEQFF.

For the CDR3, the DNA is TGTGCCAGCAGCTCGTTCAAGCGGGGGGGCGGTGAGACCCAGTACTTC. Amino acid sequence: CASSSFKRGGGETQYF. The chain uses TRBV7-2 and TRBJ2-5; 10 nucleotides agree with TRBD2. Germline-derived CDR1 and CDR2 are SGHTA and FQGNSA. This CDR3 has 16 amino acids. V lost 4 bases and J lost 5; bases outside the gene matches: 10.

The V gene is TRBV6-5, the J gene TRBJ1-1; D is possibly TRBD1 (5 bases). The CDR3 runs 11 residues. V was trimmed by 10 bases and J by 8 bases, leaving 14 bases between them. Germline V gene sequence: CDR1 MNHEY, CDR2 SVGAGI. The DNA of the CDR3 is TGTGCCACGACAGAGCTGACAGAAGCTTTCTTT. It specifies CATTELTEAFF.

This rearrangement joins TRBV6-1 to TRBJ2-7; TRBD1 matches at 8 bases. Germline assignment: CDR1 MNHNS and CDR2 SASEGT. CDR3 length equals 15 residues. The J segment lost 1 base and the V segment lost 6 bases, leaving 8 bases of the junction unmatched. In DNA form, the CDR3 reads TGTGCCAGCAGGGACCAGGGGGCTGGGTCCTACGAGCAGTACTTC. Translation: CASRDQGAGSYEQYF.

Note on this clone: One end of the junction fails to match germline, which may point to a read error. The V call is TRBV7-7, the J call TRBJ2-3, with D maybe TRBD1 (5 bases). The CDR3 is 14 amino acids. In germline, CDR1 is SSHAT, CDR2 FNYEAQ (reference sequence). This CDR3 reads CASSRQLRTDTQYF. In DNA, the CDR3 is TGTGCTAGCAGCCGACAGCTTCGCACAGATACGCAGTATTTT. Based on the CDR3 plus reference TRBV7-7 and TRBJ2-3, the full variable domain is GAGVSQSPRYKVTKRGQDVTLRCDPISSHATLYWYQQALGQGPEFLTYFNYEAQPDKSGLPSDRFSAERPEGSISTLTIQRTEQRDSAMYRCASSRQLRTDTQYFGPGTRLTVL.

V gene TRBV7-2 combines with J gene TRBJ2-1, with D possibly being TRBD2 (5 bases). The CDR3 consists of 15 residues. Trimming took off 4 bases at V and 16 bases at J, with 26 bases between the two ends. Germline V lookup: CDR1 SGHTA, CDR2 FQGNSA. CDR3 nucleotides: TGTGCCAGCAGCTCCTCAACTCTCCGGACTTTTGAATATTTCTTC. Translation: CASSSSTLRTFEYFF.

The chain uses TRBV6-5 and TRBJ1-2, with D perhaps TRBD1 (5 bases). Trimming took off 5 bases at V and 13 bases at J, with 20 bases between the two ends. CDR1 and CDR2 (germline): MNHEY, SVGAGI. The CDR3 is 13 amino acids. The DNA for the CDR3 is TGTGCCAGCAGTCCGGGACCGGGGGTGGGGAGCACCTTC. Amino acid sequence: CASSPGPGVGSTF.

This chain uses TRBV13 with TRBJ2-7, with 10 positions matching TRBD1. Per the germline V gene, CDR1 is PRHDT and CDR2 is FYEKMQ (reference sequence). V was clipped by 6 bases and J by 2 bases; unmatched bases: 1. The CDR3 length is 13 residues. The CDR3 DNA follows: TGTGCCAGCAGAGGACAGGGGGCCTACGAGCAGTACTTC. As protein: CASRGQGAYEQYF.

The chain recombines TRBV7-2 with TRBJ1-4; 7 bases are shared with TRBD1. Germline V gene data show CDR1 as SGHTA and CDR2 as FQGNSA. The ends lost 0 bases at V and 6 bases at J; junction bases unmatched: 4. The CDR3 is made up of 15 amino acids. The CDR3 DNA sequence: TGTGCCAGCAGCTTAGCGCCAGGGGGAGATGAAAAACTGTTTTTT. This encodes CASSLAPGGDEKLFF.